Shown below are 30 T cell receptor beta chains from a single sample sequenced in a study of T-cell reconstitution after alpha-beta-depleted transplantation in children. The authors prepared the TCRbeta library with unique molecular identifiers. TCRdb fed the PCR reads into MiXCR, producing one record per CDR3 protein. This table has 200,000 to 300,000 distinct CDR3 sequences, around 12% appearing once. The material was PBMCs from the stem cell graft donor, obtained from the stem cell graft. The receptors were gathered from a human donor who donated a stem cell graft to a child with acute lymphoblastic leukemia.

The chain combines TRBV4-3 with TRBJ2-1; weak D call: TRBD1 (6 bases). V was cut by 0 bases and J by 7 bases, with 19 bases left in between. Looked up from germline, CDR1 is LGHNA and CDR2 is YSLEER. The CDR3 has 17 residues. CDR3 coding DNA: TGCGCCAGCAGCCAAGATCTTGCTGGGGGCGCGGTTAATGAGCAGTTCTTC. Protein sequence: CASSQDLAGGAVNEQFF.

This clonotype was detected many times. The chain combines TRBV5-1 with TRBJ2-1; 12 positions match TRBD1. Per germline, CDR1 SGHRS and CDR2 YFSETQ. Trimming took 3 bases from V and 7 from J; bases not matched to a gene: 5. The CDR3 consists of 15 residues. The CDR3: CASSWGQGARNEQFF. CDR3 sequence (DNA): TGCGCCAGCAGCTGGGGACAGGGGGCGCGGAATGAGCAGTTCTTC.

This clonotype has a count of ten or more. V and J are TRBV27 and TRBJ1-1, with 8 bases identical to TRBD1. The CDR3 runs to 16 residues. CDR1 and CDR2 from the germline V gene are MNHEY and SMNVEV (reference sequence). V was pared by 4 bases and J by 4 bases, with 11 bases of the junction left unmatched. DNA of the CDR3: TGTGCCAGCAGTTCCAAGAACAGGGGGGTGAGCACTGAAGCTTTCTTT. Encoded protein: CASSSKNRGVSTEAFF.

This clonotype appeared many times. In nucleotides, the CDR3 is TGTGCCACCAGTGATAACCCGGGACAGGGAAAATACAATGAGCAGTTCTTC. Translating it yields CATSDNPGQGKYNEQFF. This chain links TRBV24-1 with TRBJ2-1; 9 nucleotides agree with TRBD1. Germline V gene lookup returns CDR1 KGHDR and CDR2 SFDVKD. CDR3 size: 17 residues. V was pared by 3 bases and J by 4 bases, with 9 bases of the junction left unmatched.

V usage is TRBV7-2 and J usage is TRBJ2-5; 7 bases agree with TRBD2. The germline gives CDR1 SGHTA, CDR2 FQGNSA. This CDR3 is built from 14 residues. V gave up 5 bases and J gave up 9 bases; unmatched junction bases: 12. CDR3 protein: CASSLPLGAGAQYF. In DNA, the CDR3 is TGTGCCAGCAGCCTCCCTCTAGGGGCGGGGGCCCAGTACTTC.

This clonotype was seen at least ten times. The chain employs TRBV6-5 and TRBJ2-5; 7 positions agree with TRBD2. Germline CDR1 is MNHEY and CDR2 is SVGAGI. Losses at the gene ends were 2 bases for V and 5 bases for J; bases not matched to a gene: 8. The CDR3 is made up of 15 amino acids. CDR3 loop: CASSYAGGSGETQYF. As DNA, the CDR3 is TGTGCCAGCAGTTACGCTGGCGGGAGCGGGGAGACCCAGTACTTC.

In its sample, this clonotype was seen many times. The chain combines TRBV12-3 or TRBV12-4 with TRBJ1-6; D gene unclear. The CDR3 runs 14 residues. Deletions cut 7 bases from V and 4 bases from J, with 11 bases between. CDR3 loop: CASTFGVYNSPLHF. The CDR3 DNA reads as TGTGCCAGCACCTTTGGGGTTTATAATTCACCCCTCCACTTT.

There are many counts of this clonotype. The rearrangement uses TRBV25-1 and TRBJ2-7; 8 positions agree with TRBD2. Looked up from germline, CDR1 is MGHDK and CDR2 is SYGVNS. The CDR3 runs 13 residues. J was trimmed by 2 bases and V by 5 bases; bases with no gene match: 2. CDR3 sequence: CASSSAGAYEQYF. The CDR3 DNA reads TGTGCCAGCAGTTCAGCGGGAGCCTACGAGCAGTACTTC.

In its sample, this clonotype ranks as medium-sized. V usage is TRBV7-9 and J usage is TRBJ1-2, with TRBD1 matching over 8 bases. CDR3 length equals 15 residues. With V trimmed by 4 bases and J by 5 bases, 9 bases remained unmatched. CDR1 is SEHNR, CDR2 FQNEAQ, per germline (reference sequence). As DNA, the CDR3 is TGTGCCAGCAGCTCCCGGGAAGGGACAGGATATGGCTACACCTTC. Its translation is CASSSREGTGYGYTF.

This clonotype was detected a few times. The chain employs TRBV4-2 and TRBJ2-1; perhaps TRBD2 as D (6 bases). Trimming cost V 2 bases and J 5 bases, with 13 bases left between them. This CDR3 is 15 amino acids long. Germline-derived CDR1 and CDR2 are LGHNA and YNFKEQ. CDR3 nucleotide sequence: TGTGCCAGCAGCCAACAGGAGGGTGCCGACAATGAGCAGTTCTTC. Its translation is CASSQQEGADNEQFF.

In this sample, this clonotype turned up many times. The chain joins TRBV5-1 to TRBJ1-1; TRBD1 is a possible D gene (6 bases). The length of the CDR3 is 17 residues. Germline V lookup: CDR1 SGHRS, CDR2 YFSETQ. Trimming took off 4 bases at V and 0 bases at J, with 19 bases between the two ends. The CDR3 region is CASSPFGGGDMNTEAFF. The CDR3 DNA sequence: TGCGCCAGCAGCCCCTTTGGGGGGGGGGACATGAACACTGAAGCTTTCTTT.

This clonotype was seen ten or more times. The chain couples TRBV10-3 to TRBJ1-6; 7 nucleotides agree with TRBD1. CDR1 and CDR2 (germline): ENHRY, SYGVKD. The trim removed 11 bases at V and 0 bases at J, leaving 4 bases unmatched. The CDR3 contains 14 residues. CDR3 residues: CAVGDSSYNSPLHF. In DNA form, the CDR3 reads TGTGCCGTCGGGGACAGCTCCTATAATTCACCCCTCCACTTT.

This clonotype was seen many times. The chain recombines TRBV20-1 with TRBJ2-1, with 11 bases identical to TRBD2. Looked up from germline, CDR1 is DFQATT and CDR2 is SNEGSKA (reference sequence). The junction had 4 bases not matched to a gene; V was cut back by 3 bases and J by 3 bases. The length of the CDR3 is 15 residues. CDR3 residues: CSASATSGSYNEQFF. CDR3 nucleotide sequence: TGCAGTGCTAGCGCTACTAGCGGGAGCTACAATGAGCAGTTCTTC.

This clonotype was found many times. The chain joins TRBV20-1 to TRBJ1-1; 7 bases fit TRBD1. In germline, CDR1 is DFQATT, CDR2 SNEGSKA (reference sequence). The V and J ends lost 2 bases and 5 bases, in that order; junction bases with no gene match: 5. The CDR3 is 13 amino acids. The CDR3: CSARKGAGTEAFF. The DNA for the CDR3 is TGCAGTGCTAGAAAGGGGGCAGGAACTGAAGCTTTCTTT.

This clonotype was counted between two and nine times. V is TRBV7-8 and J is TRBJ2-5; no definite D call. V lost 2 bases to trimming and J lost 1 base, with 11 bases between them. The germline V gene has CDR1 SGHVS and CDR2 FQNEAQ. The CDR3 runs to 15 residues. The CDR3 region has the DNA TGTGCCAGCAGCTTAAGTTGGCAATTCCAAGAGACCCAGTACTTC. Amino acids: CASSLSWQFQETQYF.

V and J are TRBV5-6 and TRBJ2-7, with D possibly called TRBD1 or TRBD2 (5 bases each). The CDR3 loop spans 13 amino acids. Germline CDR1 reads SGHDT; CDR2 reads YYEEEE. Trimming took off 7 bases at V and 3 bases at J, with 14 bases between the two ends. The CDR3 spells CASGPGTVYEQYF. The CDR3 region has the DNA TGTGCCAGCGGCCCCGGGACCGTCTACGAGCAGTACTTC.

In its sample, this clonotype was seen many times. V gene TRBV20-1 combines with J gene TRBJ2-1, with 10 nucleotides matching TRBD2. The junction had 6 bases not matched to a gene; V was cut back by 6 bases and J by 7 bases. The CDR3 loop spans 13 amino acids. Germline values: CDR1 DFQATT, CDR2 SNEGSKA (reference sequence). CDR3 loop: CSADAGLANEQFF. The CDR3 DNA reads TGCAGTGCGGACGCGGGACTAGCGAATGAGCAGTTCTTC.

This clonotype was observed at least ten times. The chain combines TRBV9 with TRBJ2-3; D is unclear. CDR3 size: 13 residues. Per the germline V gene, CDR1 is SGDLS and CDR2 is YYNGEE. Trimming took 2 bases from V and 3 from J, leaving 7 bases between them. CDR3 in amino acids: CASSVARTDTQYF. The CDR3 coding sequence is TGTGCCAGCAGCGTGGCTCGGACAGATACGCAGTATTTT.

This clonotype was detected many times. The chain employs TRBV20-1 and TRBJ2-3; TRBD1 agrees at 9 bases. The CDR3 totals 16 residues. CDR1 and CDR2 (germline): DFQATT, SNEGSKA (reference sequence). V trimming: 5 bases; J trimming: 4 bases; junction bases outside the gene matches: 13. The CDR3 DNA sequence: TGCAGTGCTCTTCCGGGACAGGGTTTCGCTCCAGATACGCAGTATTTT. Encoded protein: CSALPGQGFAPDTQYF.

This clonotype occurred many times. CDR3 sequence (DNA): TGTGCCAGCAGTTACTCAGGGGGGAGACAAGAGACCCAGTACTTC. Protein product: CASSYSGGRQETQYF. The chain couples TRBV28 to TRBJ2-5, with D possibly matching TRBD1 (7 bases). Per germline, CDR1 MDHEN and CDR2 SYDVKM. The V and J ends lost 4 bases and 2 bases respectively, with 14 bases between them. The CDR3 length is 15 residues.

The chain combines TRBV7-2 with TRBJ1-5; the D is unclear. Germline values: CDR1 SGHTA, CDR2 FQGNSA. Trimming took off 9 bases at V and 5 bases at J, with 14 bases between the two ends. The CDR3 is made up of 13 amino acids. CDR3 region: CARSPGVDQPQHF. The CDR3 coding sequence is TGTGCCAGGAGCCCCGGGGTCGATCAGCCCCAGCATTTT.

This clonotype came up many times. V and J are TRBV12-3 or TRBV12-4 and TRBJ2-6; no definite D call. This CDR3 has 17 amino acids. V dropped 4 bases and J dropped 1 base, with 14 bases sitting between them. The CDR3: CASSSSGPQSGANVLTF. The CDR3, as DNA: TGTGCCAGCAGTTCATCCGGGCCTCAATCTGGGGCCAACGTCCTGACTTTC.

This clonotype was detected ten times or more. This chain uses TRBV4-1 with TRBJ2-5; 7 nucleotides agree with TRBD2. With 2 bases clipped from V and 5 bases from J, the junction kept 17 bases outside the gene matches. The germline gives CDR1 MGHRA, CDR2 YSYEKL. This CDR3 comprises 18 residues. Written as DNA, the CDR3 is TGCGCCAGCAGCCAATCGGTCCTCGGCGGGAGTAGAGGGGAGACCCAGTACTTC. Amino acids: CASSQSVLGGSRGETQYF.

Note on this clonotype: A read error may be the cause here, since a much bigger clone is one base away. The chain is built from TRBV4-2 and TRBJ1-4; tentatively, D is TRBD1 (6 bases). This CDR3 comprises 16 residues. Germline V gene lookup returns CDR1 LGHNA and CDR2 YNFKEQ. The CDR3 nucleotides read TGTGTCAGCAGCCAAGAACAGGGTACAACTAATGAAAAACTGTTTTTT. It yields the protein CVSSQEQGTTNEKLFF.

This clonotype was seen once. Written as DNA, the CDR3 is TGCGCCAGCAGCCAAGATAGGGCAGGGAAGGGCTATGGCTACACCTTC. Its translation: CASSQDRAGKGYGYTF. This chain joins TRBV4-1 and TRBJ1-2; TRBD1 is a possible D gene (5 bases). The CDR3 is 16 residues long. CDR1 and CDR2 (germline): MGHRA, YSYEKL. Trimming pared 0 bases from V and 4 bases from J, leaving 15 bases between.

Many counts were recorded for this clonotype. V and J are TRBV3-1 and TRBJ1-6; TRBD1 is a possible D gene (5 bases). This CDR3 contains 15 residues. Germline V gives CDR1 LGHDT, CDR2 YNNKEL (reference sequence). V was pared by 3 bases and J by 10 bases, with 16 bases between. The CDR3 DNA sequence: TGTGCCAGCAGCCACGCAGACAGCTTTGGCTCACCCCTCCACTTT. It yields the protein CASSHADSFGSPLHF.

This clonotype has more than one count but fewer than ten. J is TRBJ2-7 and V is TRBV20-1; 12 bases are a match to TRBD2. Germline V gene sequence: CDR1 DFQATT, CDR2 SNEGSKA (reference sequence). The CDR3 extends over 15 amino acids. J was trimmed by 2 bases and V by 0 bases; bases with no gene match: 2. The CDR3: CSARDLAGGAYEQYF. The CDR3 DNA follows: TGCAGTGCTAGAGATCTAGCGGGAGGGGCCTACGAGCAGTACTTC.

The chain links TRBV7-9 to TRBJ1-6; D is ambiguous. Trimming left V 3 bases short and J 8 bases short, with 14 bases between. There are 15 residues in the CDR3. CDR1 and CDR2 from the germline V gene are SEHNR and FQNEAQ (reference sequence). DNA for the CDR3: TGTGCCAGCAGCTTTATTGGCCGGGTGGATTCACCCCTCCACTTT. Protein: CASSFIGRVDSPLHF. Combining the CDR3 with reference TRBV7-9 and TRBJ1-6 gives the whole variable domain DTGVSQNPRHKITKRGQNVTFRCDPISEHNRLYWYRQTLGQGPEFLTYFQNEAQLEKSRLLSDRFSAERPKGSFSTLEIQRTEQGDSAMYLCASSFIGRVDSPLHFGNGTRLTVT.

This clonotype showed up just a few times. The CDR3 DNA follows: TGTGCCACCCGAACCGGGGCAGGGGGGGACGCCGGGGAGCTGTTTTTT. It is translated as CATRTGAGGDAGELFF. V gene TRBV19 combines with J gene TRBJ2-2, with D perhaps being TRBD1 or TRBD2 (7 bases each). Germline V gene data show CDR1 as LNHDA and CDR2 as SQIVND (reference sequence). V shed 10 bases and J shed 6 bases, with 24 bases lying between them. The CDR3 length is 16 residues.

This clonotype was counted at least ten times. DNA of the CDR3: TGTGCCAGCTCACCATCCGGGACAGGGGTCTACGAGCAGTACTTC. Protein sequence: CASSPSGTGVYEQYF. V usage is TRBV18 and J usage is TRBJ2-7; TRBD1 agrees at 10 bases. This CDR3 has 15 residues. V lost 2 bases and J lost 3; bases outside the gene matches: 4. In germline, CDR1 is KGHSH, CDR2 LQKENI. The entire variable domain, with the rest obtained from reference TRBV18 and TRBJ2-7, is as follows: NAGVMQNPRHLVRRRGQEARLRCSPMKGHSHVYWYRQLPEEGLKFMVYLQKENIIDESGMPKERFSAEFPKEGPSILRIQQVVRGDSAAYFCASSPSGTGVYEQYFGPGTRLTVT.